The 13 T cell receptor beta chains listed next were all sequenced from one sample in a study of blood T cell repertoires in COVID-19. Sequencing used immunoSEQ multiplex PCR; TCRdb keeps in-frame clones, though not all of them. The sample includes some 270,000 clones, 80% to 95% seen only once; the top ten take less than 3.5%. The sample was PBMCs or T cells enriched from blood (not recorded which). Receptors were obtained from a man aged 40-55 years who had been exposed to COVID-19.

The chain uses TRBV27 and TRBJ1-2; 7 bases agree with TRBD1. In germline, CDR1 is MNHEY, CDR2 SMNVEV (reference sequence). This CDR3 is 17 amino acids long. The V and J ends lost 8 bases and 2 bases, in that order; junction bases with no gene match: 17. The CDR3 reads CASPKPGTAFINYGYTF. For the CDR3, the DNA is TGTGCCAGCCCAAAACCCGGGACAGCATTCATCAACTATGGCTACACCTTC.

V and J are TRBV27 and TRBJ1-2; D might be TRBD1 (5 bases). The germline V and J ends were trimmed by 5 bases and 5 bases, with 15 bases remaining between them. CDR3 size: 14 residues. Germline V lookup: CDR1 MNHEY, CDR2 SMNVEV (reference sequence). The CDR3, as DNA: TGTGCCAGCAGTCCCCAGACAGCTAGTTATGGCTACACCTTC. It encodes CASSPQTASYGYTF.

Notes on this clone: An end of the junction differs from the germline gene, which may be a read error. The chain recombines TRBV11-2 with TRBJ1-1, with TRBD1 identical over 7 bases. CDR3 size: 15 residues. CDR1 is SGHAT, CDR2 FQNNGV, per germline. CDR3 sequence reads: CASNLGFTGVGEAFF. The CDR3 region has the DNA TGTGCCAGCAACTTAGGTTTCACAGGGGTGGGTGAAGCTTTCTTT.

This sequence joins TRBV28 and TRBJ2-1, with TRBD1 as a possible D gene (6 bases). Looked up from germline, CDR1 is MDHEN and CDR2 is SYDVKM. V was clipped by 5 bases and J by 2 bases, with 13 bases between them. The CDR3 is 15 amino acids. The CDR3, as DNA: TGTGCCAGCAGTCCGACAGGACTGCCCTACAATGAGCAGTTCTTC. Amino acids: CASSPTGLPYNEQFF.

This clone has more than one count but fewer than ten. The chain joins TRBV29-1 to TRBJ1-5; D is unresolved. Germline V lookup: CDR1 SQVTM, CDR2 ANQGSEA. The CDR3 sequence is 13 residues long. Trimming stripped 4 bases from V and 0 bases from J, with 7 bases between. In DNA form, the CDR3 reads TGCAGCGTTGTAACAAATAGCAATCAGCCCCAGCATTTT. This gives the protein CSVVTNSNQPQHF. Full variable domain (missing parts from reference TRBV29-1 and TRBJ1-5): SAVISQKPSRDICQRGTSLTIQCQVDSQVTMMFWYRQQPGQSLTLIATANQGSEATYESGFVIDKFPISRPNLTFSTLTVSNMSPEDSSIYLCSVVTNSNQPQHFGDGTRLSIL.

In this sample, this clone turned up once. The J gene is TRBJ2-1, the V gene TRBV7-9; 8 nucleotides align to TRBD1. CDR3 length: 14 residues. Germline V CDR1 and CDR2: SEHNR, FQNEAQ (reference sequence). Trimming removed 7 bases from V and 2 bases from J; junction bases left unmatched: 4. The CDR3 coding sequence is TGTGCCAGCAACAGGGGGGACCCCTACAATGAGCAGTTCTTC. Its protein is CASNRGDPYNEQFF.

This chain links TRBV4-3 with TRBJ2-2, with a possible D match to TRBD2 (6 bases). Germline V lookup: CDR1 LGHNA, CDR2 YSLEER. This CDR3 is 15 amino acids long. V lost 1 base to trimming and J lost 0 bases, with 6 bases between them. CDR3 protein: CASSQGLANTGELFF. CDR3 coding DNA: TGCGCCAGCAGCCAAGGACTAGCGAACACCGGGGAGCTGTTTTTT.

This clone has only a few counts. The chain combines TRBV5-1 with TRBJ2-7; TRBD1 might be the D (5 bases). Per germline, CDR1 SGHRS and CDR2 YFSETQ. Trimming pared 3 bases from V and 0 bases from J, leaving 10 bases between. The CDR3 is made up of 14 amino acids. The CDR3 sequence: CASSYPDSSYEQYF. The DNA of the CDR3 is TGCGCCAGCAGCTACCCTGACAGCTCCTACGAGCAGTACTTC.

This chain joins TRBV19 and TRBJ2-7; 10 nucleotides line up with TRBD2. The CDR3 has 15 amino acids. CDR1 LNHDA and CDR2 SQIVND come from the germline V gene (reference sequence). V dropped 5 bases and J dropped 2; count of bases not matched to a gene: 6. The CDR3 is CASSFGLAVTYEQYF. The CDR3 DNA reads as TGTGCCAGTAGTTTCGGACTAGCGGTTACCTACGAGCAGTACTTC.

This chain joins TRBV27 and TRBJ2-3, with TRBD2 matching 15 bases. The CDR3 has 17 residues. Germline V gene lookup returns CDR1 MNHEY and CDR2 SMNVEV (reference sequence). With V trimmed by 3 bases and J by 3 bases, 4 bases remained unmatched. Here the CDR3 DNA reads TGTGCCAGCAGTTTGACGGGACTAGCGGGAGGTACAGATACGCAGTATTTT. Its protein is CASSLTGLAGGTDTQYF.

In DNA form, the CDR3 reads TGTGCCAGCAGCCTAACTAGCGGGGAAGAGACCCAGTACTTC. It codes for CASSLTSGEETQYF. This sequence joins TRBV3-1 (or the pseudogene TRBV3-2) and TRBJ2-5; TRBD2 matches at 10 bases. J gave up 3 bases and V 4 bases, and 2 bases lay outside the gene matches. Germline-derived CDR1 and CDR2 are LGHDT and YNNKEL (reference sequence). CDR3 length: 14 residues.

The chain joins TRBV12-5 to TRBJ1-2, with a tentative D call TRBD1 (6 bases). V was clipped by 6 bases and J by 4 bases, with 12 bases between them. Germline CDR1 reads LGHNT; CDR2 reads FRNRAP. The CDR3 spans 13 residues. In DNA form, the CDR3 reads TGTGCTAGTGGCCGACAGGCTCCCTATGGCTACACCTTC. Residues: CASGRQAPYGYTF. Together with reference TRBV12-5 and TRBJ1-2, the CDR3 gives the full variable domain: DARVTQTPRHKVTEMGQEVTMRCQPILGHNTVFWYRQTMMQGLELLAYFRNRAPLDDSGMPKDRFSAEMPDATLATLKIQPSEPRDSAVYFCASGRQAPYGYTFGSGTRLTVV.

This chain joins TRBV18 and TRBJ2-7; weak D call: TRBD1 (6 bases). CDR1 KGHSH and CDR2 LQKENI come from the germline V gene. The CDR3 spans 14 residues. The germline V and J ends were trimmed by 3 bases and 7 bases, with 16 bases remaining between them. CDR3 region: CASSPGQAYVEQYF. The CDR3 DNA reads as TGTGCCAGCTCACCGGGACAAGCCTACGTGGAGCAGTACTTC.